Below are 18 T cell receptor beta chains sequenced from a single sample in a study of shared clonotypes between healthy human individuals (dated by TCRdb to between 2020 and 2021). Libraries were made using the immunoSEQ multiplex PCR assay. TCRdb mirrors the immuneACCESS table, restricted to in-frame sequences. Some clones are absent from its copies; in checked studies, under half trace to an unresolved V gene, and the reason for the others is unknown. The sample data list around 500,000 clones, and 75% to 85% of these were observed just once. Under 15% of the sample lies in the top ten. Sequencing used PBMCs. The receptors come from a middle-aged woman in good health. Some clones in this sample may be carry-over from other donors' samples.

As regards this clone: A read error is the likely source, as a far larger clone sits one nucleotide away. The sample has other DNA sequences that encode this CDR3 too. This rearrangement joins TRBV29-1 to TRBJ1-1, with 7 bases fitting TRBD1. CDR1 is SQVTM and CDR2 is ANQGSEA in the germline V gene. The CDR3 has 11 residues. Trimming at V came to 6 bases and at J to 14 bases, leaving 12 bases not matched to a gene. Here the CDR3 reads CSVSRQGAAFF. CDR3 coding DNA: TGCAGCGTGTCGCGACAGGGCGCAGCCTTCTTT.

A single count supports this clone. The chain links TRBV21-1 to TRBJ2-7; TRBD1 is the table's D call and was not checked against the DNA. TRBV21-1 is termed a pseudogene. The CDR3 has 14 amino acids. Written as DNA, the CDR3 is TGTGCCAGCACCGACCCAAGGACAGGGGGCGAGCAGTACTTC. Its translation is CASTDPRTGGEQYF.

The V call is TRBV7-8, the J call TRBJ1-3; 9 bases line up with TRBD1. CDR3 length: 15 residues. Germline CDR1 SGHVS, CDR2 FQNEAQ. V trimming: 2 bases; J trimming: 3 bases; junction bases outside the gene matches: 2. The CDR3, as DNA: TGTGCCAGCAGCTTACTGACAGGGGGTGGAAACACCATATATTTT. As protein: CASSLLTGGGNTIYF.

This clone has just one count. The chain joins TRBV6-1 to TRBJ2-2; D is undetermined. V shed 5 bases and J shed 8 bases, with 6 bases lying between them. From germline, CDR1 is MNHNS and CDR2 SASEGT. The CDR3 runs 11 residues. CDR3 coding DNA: TGTGCCAGCAGTAGAGAGGGGGAGCTGTTTTTT. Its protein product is CASSREGELFF.

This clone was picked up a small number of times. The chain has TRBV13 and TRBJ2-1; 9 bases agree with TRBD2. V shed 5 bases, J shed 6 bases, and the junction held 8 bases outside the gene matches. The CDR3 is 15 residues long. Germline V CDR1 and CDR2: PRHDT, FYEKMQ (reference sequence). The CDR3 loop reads CASSPRIAGANEQFF. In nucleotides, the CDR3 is TGTGCCAGCAGCCCCCGTATAGCGGGAGCCAATGAGCAGTTCTTC.

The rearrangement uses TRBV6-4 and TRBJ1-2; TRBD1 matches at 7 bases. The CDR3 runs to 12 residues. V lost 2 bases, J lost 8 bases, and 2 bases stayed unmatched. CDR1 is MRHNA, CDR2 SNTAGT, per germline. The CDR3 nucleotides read TGTGCCAGCAGTGACCGAGGGGGCGGCTACACCTTC. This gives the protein CASSDRGGGYTF.

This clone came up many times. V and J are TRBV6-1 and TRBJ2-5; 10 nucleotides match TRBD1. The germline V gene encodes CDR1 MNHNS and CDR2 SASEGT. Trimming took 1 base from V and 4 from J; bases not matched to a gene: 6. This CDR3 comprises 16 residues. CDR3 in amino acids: CASSEVEGTGVETQYF. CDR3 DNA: TGTGCCAGCAGTGAAGTTGAGGGGACAGGGGTAGAGACCCAGTACTTC.

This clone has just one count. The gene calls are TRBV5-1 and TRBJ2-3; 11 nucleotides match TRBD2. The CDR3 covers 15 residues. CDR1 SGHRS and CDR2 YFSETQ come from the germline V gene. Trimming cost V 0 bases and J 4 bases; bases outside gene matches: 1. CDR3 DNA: TGCGCCAGCAGCTTGGAGACTAGCGGGGCAGATACGCAGTATTTT. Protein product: CASSLETSGADTQYF. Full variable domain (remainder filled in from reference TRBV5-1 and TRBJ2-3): KAGVTQTPRYLIKTRGQQVTLSCSPISGHRSVSWYQQTPGQGLQFLFEYFSETQRNKGNFPGRFSGRQFSNSRSEMNVSTLELGDSALYLCASSLETSGADTQYFGPGTRLTVL.

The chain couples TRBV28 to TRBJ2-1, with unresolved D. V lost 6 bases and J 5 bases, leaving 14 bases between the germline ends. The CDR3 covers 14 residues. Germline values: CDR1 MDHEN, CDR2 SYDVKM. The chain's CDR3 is CASSQLQSHNEQFF. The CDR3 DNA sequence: TGTGCCAGCAGCCAGTTGCAGTCACACAATGAGCAGTTCTTC.

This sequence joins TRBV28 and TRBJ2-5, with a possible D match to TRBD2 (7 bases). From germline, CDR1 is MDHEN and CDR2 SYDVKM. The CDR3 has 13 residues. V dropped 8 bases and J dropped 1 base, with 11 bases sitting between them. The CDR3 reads CASGGDTQETQYF. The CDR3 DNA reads TGTGCCAGCGGGGGGGACACCCAAGAGACCCAGTACTTC.

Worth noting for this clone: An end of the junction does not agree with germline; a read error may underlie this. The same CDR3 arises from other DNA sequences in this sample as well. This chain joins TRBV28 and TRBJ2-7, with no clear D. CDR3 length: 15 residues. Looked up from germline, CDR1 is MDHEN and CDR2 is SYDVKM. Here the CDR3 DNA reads TGCGCCAGCAGTCCCACCCACGCGGCACCCCACGAGCAGTACTTC. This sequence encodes CASSPTHAAPHEQYF.

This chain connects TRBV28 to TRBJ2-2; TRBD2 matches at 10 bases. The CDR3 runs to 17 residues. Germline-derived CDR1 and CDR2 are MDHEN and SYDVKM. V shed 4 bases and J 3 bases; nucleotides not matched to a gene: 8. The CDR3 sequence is CASSSPSGRDYTGELFF. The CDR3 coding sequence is TGTGCCAGCAGTTCACCTAGCGGGAGAGATTACACCGGGGAGCTGTTTTTT.

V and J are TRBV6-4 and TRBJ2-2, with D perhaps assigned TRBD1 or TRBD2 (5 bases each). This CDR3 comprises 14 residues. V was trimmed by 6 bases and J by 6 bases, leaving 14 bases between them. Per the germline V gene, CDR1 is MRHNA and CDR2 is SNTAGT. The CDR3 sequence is CASRGDPQSGELFF. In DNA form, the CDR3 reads TGTGCCAGCAGGGGGGACCCGCAATCCGGGGAGCTGTTTTTT.

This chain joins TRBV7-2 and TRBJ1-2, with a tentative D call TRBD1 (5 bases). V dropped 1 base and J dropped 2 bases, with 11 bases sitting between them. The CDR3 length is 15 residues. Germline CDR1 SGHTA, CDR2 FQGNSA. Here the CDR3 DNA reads TGTGCCAGCAGCTTAGGAGCGGCAGGGAACTATGGCTACACCTTC. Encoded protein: CASSLGAAGNYGYTF.

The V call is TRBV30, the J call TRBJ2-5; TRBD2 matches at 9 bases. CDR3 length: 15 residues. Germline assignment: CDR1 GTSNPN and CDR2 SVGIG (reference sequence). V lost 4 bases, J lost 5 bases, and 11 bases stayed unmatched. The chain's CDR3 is CAWTVSGSRMETQYF. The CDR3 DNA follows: TGTGCCTGGACTGTTAGCGGGAGTAGAATGGAGACCCAGTACTTC.

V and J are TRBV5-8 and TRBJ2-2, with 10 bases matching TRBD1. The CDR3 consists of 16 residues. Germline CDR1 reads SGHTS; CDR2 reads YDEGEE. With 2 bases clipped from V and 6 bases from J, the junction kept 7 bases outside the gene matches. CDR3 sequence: CASSFDGTGVAGELFF. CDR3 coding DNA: TGTGCCAGCAGCTTTGATGGGACAGGGGTGGCCGGGGAGCTGTTTTTT.

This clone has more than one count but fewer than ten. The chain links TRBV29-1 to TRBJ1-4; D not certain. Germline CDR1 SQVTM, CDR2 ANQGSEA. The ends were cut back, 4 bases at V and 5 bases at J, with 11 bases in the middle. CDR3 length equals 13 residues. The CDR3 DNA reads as TGCAGCGTTGGGATGAGAGGAAATGAAAAACTGTTTTTT. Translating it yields CSVGMRGNEKLFF.

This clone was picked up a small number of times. Written as DNA, the CDR3 is TGTGCCAGCAGCCTCTTACGCAGGGGGCTGGACGAGCAGTACTTC. Translating it yields CASSLLRRGLDEQYF. V and J are TRBV7-9 and TRBJ2-7; 8 nucleotides align to TRBD1. Germline-derived CDR1 and CDR2 are SEHNR and FQNEAQ (reference sequence). The V segment lost 5 bases and the J segment 5 bases; nucleotides outside the gene matches: 11. This CDR3 has 15 residues. Using reference TRBV7-9 and TRBJ2-7 for the parts outside the CDR3, the full variable domain is DTGVSQNPRHKITKRGQNVTFRCDPISEHNRLYWYRQTLGQGPEFLTYFQNEAQLEKSRLLSDRFSAERPKGSFSTLEIQRTEQGDSAMYLCASSLLRRGLDEQYFGPGTRLTVT.